This is a list of T cell receptor beta chains from one sample in a study of PD-1 blockade in classical Hodgkin lymphoma. Sequencing was performed with immunoSEQ multiplex PCR; in TCRdb, only in-frame clones are kept and a portion is missing. The data hold about 58,000 clones, with 75% to 95% observed a single time. This material consisted of peripheral blood mononuclear cells (PBMCs), taken before the second cycle of nivolumab. The receptors derive from a human donor with classical Hodgkin lymphoma. Both conserved end residues are part of each CDR3. Each record gives: V gene, J gene, clone size, D gene, CDR3 DNA, CDR3 protein. The D gene is left open where the match is weak. Not every row has a clone size; where given, it reads once, few, many or a size class.

>TRBV7-9|TRBJ2-5|-|-
TGTGCCAGCAGCTTAGGCCAGTCCAAAGAGACCCAGTACTTC
CASSLGQSKETQYF
>TRBV13|TRBJ2-2|-|-
TGTGCCAGCAGCTTAGGGGACAGGAACACCGGGGAGCTGTTTTTT
CASSLGDRNTGELFF
>TRBV19|TRBJ2-3|-|TRBD2
TGTGCCAGTAGTATAAAGGCCACTAGCGGGGTTAAGTCTAGCACAGATACGCAGTATTTT
CASSIKATSGVKSSTDTQYF
>TRBV7-9|TRBJ2-5|-|TRBD1
TGTGCCAGCAGCAGGACGGAGCAGGGGGTCGTCCAAGAGACCCAGTACTTC
CASSRTEQGVVQETQYF
>TRBV27|TRBJ1-6|-|TRBD1
TGTGCCAGCAGTTTATCTCCTTGGACAGGGGCCTTGCCGGATAATTCACCCCTCCACTTT
CASSLSPWTGALPDNSPLHF
>TRBV5-1|TRBJ2-3|-|-
TGCGCCAGCAGCCCGGACTGGCTTCGCACAGATACGCAGTATTTT
CASSPDWLRTDTQYF
>TRBV28|TRBJ2-7|-|-
TGTGCCAGCAATACCCAGGGGACTCCTAGTTTC
CASNTQGTPSF
>TRBV25-1|TRBJ1-5|few|-
TGTGCCATCCTAACCCCGAGGGGGGGTCGCAATCAGCCCCAGCATTTT
CAILTPRGGRNQPQHF
>TRBV29-1|TRBJ1-4|-|-
TGCAGCGTAACGAATAGTGAAACCCCAACCACGCAACTGTTTTTT
CSVTNSETPTTQLFF
>TRBV5-4|TRBJ2-5|-|TRBD1
TGTGCCAGCAGCGCAAGTATCGGACAGGGACAAGAGACCCAGTACTTC
CASSASIGQGQETQYF
>TRBV30|TRBJ1-5|-|TRBD1
TGTGCCTGGAGCAGGGGGGATCAGCCCCAGCATTTT
CAWSRGDQPQHF
>TRBV5-6|TRBJ1-5|-|TRBD1
TGTGCCAGCAGCCGGGACAGTGCCCAGCCCCAGCATTTT
CASSRDSAQPQHF
>TRBV11-1|TRBJ2-7|once|-
TGTGCCAGCAGCTTTGAAGGGGGGCGCTACGAGCAGTACTTC
CASSFEGGRYEQYF
>TRBV5-8|TRBJ2-7|-|TRBD2
TGTGCCAGCAGACAGGGACTAGCGGGAAACCACGAGCAGTACTTC
CASRQGLAGNHEQYF
>TRBV5-1|TRBJ2-5|-|TRBD2
TGCGCCAGCAGCTTGACGCCCGGGGGGGAGACCCAGTACTTC
CASSLTPGGETQYF
>TRBV27|TRBJ1-4|-|-
TGTGCCAGCAGTCCGGACCGAGTACCAGGTGAAAAACTGTTTTTT
CASSPDRVPGEKLFF
>TRBV12-5|TRBJ1-5|-|-
TGTGCTAGTGGTTTTATCTCCGGGACAAATCAGCCCCAGCATTTT
CASGFISGTNQPQHF
>TRBV27|TRBJ2-1|-|-
TGTGCCAGCAGTTTATCAGGGCTAGCGCGGAATGAGCAGTTCTTC
CASSLSGLARNEQFF
>TRBV5-6|TRBJ2-1|-|-
TGTGCCAGCAGCTTGTTGGCGACCTACAATGAGCAGTTCTTC
CASSLLATYNEQFF
>TRBV27|TRBJ1-2|-|-
TGTGCCAGCAGTTCTACTGCAGGGGCAAAGGGGAGCTACACCTTC
CASSSTAGAKGSYTF
>TRBV6-5|TRBJ2-2|-|-
TGTGCCAGCAGTTGGGGGGCGAACACCGGGGAGCTGTTTTTT
CASSWGANTGELFF
>TRBV2|TRBJ1-6|-|-
TGTGCCAGCAGAACAGGGTCCCAAAATAATTCACCCCTCCACTTT
CASRTGSQNNSPLHF
>TRBV6-1|TRBJ2-7|-|TRBD1
TGTGCCAGCAGTGTTACAGGGGGGAGCTACGAGCAGTACTTC
CASSVTGGSYEQYF
>TRBV6-6|TRBJ1-5|-|-
TGTGCCAGCAGTTCCCAACAGGGTAATCAGCCCCAGCATTTT
CASSSQQGNQPQHF
>TRBV18|TRBJ2-7|-|-
TGTGCCAGCTCACCCGACGGGACCTACGAGCAGTACTTC
CASSPDGTYEQYF
>TRBV6-5|TRBJ2-7|-|TRBD2
TGTGCCAGCAGTTACCTGGCTAGCGGTCCCTTGGAGCAGTACTTC
CASSYLASGPLEQYF
>TRBV25-1|TRBJ1-4|-|-
TGTGCCAGCAGTGAATCGGTCGGTAATGAAAAACTGTTTTTT
CASSESVGNEKLFF
>TRBV27|TRBJ2-5|-|TRBD1
TGTGCCAGCAGTTCCGACAGGGTCGAGACCCAGTACTTC
CASSSDRVETQYF
>TRBV6-6|TRBJ2-1|-|-
TGTGCCAGCGGCGGGGCCGTCAATGAGCAGTTCTTC
CASGGAVNEQFF
>TRBV6-1|TRBJ2-2|-|TRBD2
TGTGCCAGCAGTGGAGGACCTGGGACTAGCGGCTACACCGGGGAGCTGTTTTTT
CASSGGPGTSGYTGELFF
>TRBV10-3|TRBJ2-3|-|TRBD2
TGTGCCATCAGCTTGGGACTAGCGAGCACAGATACGCAGTATTTT
CAISLGLASTDTQYF
>TRBV6-5|TRBJ2-1|-|-
TGTGCCAGCAGTTACCTGGGACAAGCCTCCTACAATGAGCAGTTCTTC
CASSYLGQASYNEQFF
>TRBV29-1|TRBJ2-3|-|TRBD2
TGCAGCGTGGCCGGGACTAGCGGGGGGAATACGCAGTATTTT
CSVAGTSGGNTQYF
>TRBV5-4|TRBJ2-7|-|TRBD2
TGTGCCAGCAGCTTGGCTTCTAGCGGGGGGGCCAAGTCCTACGAGCAGTACTTC
CASSLASSGGAKSYEQYF
>TRBV5-6|TRBJ2-5|-|TRBD1
TGTGCCAGCAGCTTGTCGCTAGCAGGGGGCGACGGGAAGACCCAGTACTTC
CASSLSLAGGDGKTQYF
>TRBV11-2|TRBJ2-1|once|-
TGTGCCAGCAGCCAGGGTTTCCTAACCTACAATGAGCAGTTCTTC
CASSQGFLTYNEQFF
>TRBV5-1|TRBJ2-6|-|-
TGCGCCAGCAGTTACGACAAGGGTACGACTGGGGCCAACGTCCTGACTTTC
CASSYDKGTTGANVLTF
>TRBV5-4|TRBJ2-2|-|-
TGTGCCAGCAGCTTGGGTGTTCTCGGGCCCGGGGAGCTGTTTTTT
CASSLGVLGPGELFF
>TRBV30|TRBJ2-3|-|-
TGTGCCTTGACCTGGGGGGTTGGCACAGATACGCAGTATTTT
CALTWGVGTDTQYF
>TRBV19|TRBJ2-1|once|TRBD1
TGTGCCAGCCGACAGGGGCTGAACAATGAGCAGTTCTTC
CASRQGLNNEQFF
>TRBV9|TRBJ2-5|-|-
TGTGCCAGCAGCGTAGTCGGGTCGTACCAAGAGACCCAGTACTTC
CASSVVGSYQETQYF
>TRBV2|TRBJ1-1|few|TRBD1
TGTGCCAGCAGGCAGGGGGCGAACACTGAAGCTTTCTTT
CASRQGANTEAFF
>TRBV7-6|TRBJ2-5|once|-
TGTGCCAGCAGCTTAGCGGACCTCAAAGAGACCCAGTACTTC
CASSLADLKETQYF
>TRBV7-3|TRBJ2-7|-|-
TGTGCCAGCAGCTCCGACCGGGCTTCTATTTACGAGCAGTACTTC
CASSSDRASIYEQYF
>TRBV25-1|TRBJ1-4|once|-
TGTGCCAGCAGTGCATTAGGGGGGGAGAATGAAAAACTGTTTTTT
CASSALGGENEKLFF
>TRBV6-1|TRBJ1-1|few|-
TGTGCCAGCAGTGACCCCAGGCTAAGGAACACTGAAGCTTTCTTT
CASSDPRLRNTEAFF
>TRBV5-4|TRBJ2-2|-|-
TGTGCCAGCAGCTTGGAGGGGTCGAACACCGGGGAGCTGTTTTTT
CASSLEGSNTGELFF
>TRBV27|TRBJ1-4|-|-
TGTGCCAGCGCGATGGTGGAGGTCCAGGGTGTAACTAATGAAAAACTGTTTTTT
CASAMVEVQGVTNEKLFF
>TRBV13|TRBJ1-2|-|TRBD1
TGTGCCAGCAGCTTAGGGACAGGGGATGGCTACACCTTC
CASSLGTGDGYTF
>TRBV7-8|TRBJ2-7|-|TRBD2
TGTGCCAGCACGTATATTGCGGGGGGGCTCGGATCTTCCTACGAGCAGTACTTC
CASTYIAGGLGSSYEQYF
>TRBV4-2|TRBJ2-7|-|-
TGTGCCAGCAGCCACTTGGACGGACTCCTCTCCTACGAGCAGTACTTC
CASSHLDGLLSYEQYF
>TRBV7-9|TRBJ2-2|-|-
TGTGCCAGCAGCCCGTCGACCGGGGAGCTGTTTTTT
CASSPSTGELFF
>TRBV27|TRBJ2-7|-|TRBD1
TGTGCCAGCAAACCAGGGACAGTTACCTACGAGCAGTACTTC
CASKPGTVTYEQYF
>TRBV19|TRBJ2-1|-|TRBD2
TGTGCCAGTAGTATATTTGCGGGGGTTTTCCTTGAGCAGTTCTTC
CASSIFAGVFLEQFF